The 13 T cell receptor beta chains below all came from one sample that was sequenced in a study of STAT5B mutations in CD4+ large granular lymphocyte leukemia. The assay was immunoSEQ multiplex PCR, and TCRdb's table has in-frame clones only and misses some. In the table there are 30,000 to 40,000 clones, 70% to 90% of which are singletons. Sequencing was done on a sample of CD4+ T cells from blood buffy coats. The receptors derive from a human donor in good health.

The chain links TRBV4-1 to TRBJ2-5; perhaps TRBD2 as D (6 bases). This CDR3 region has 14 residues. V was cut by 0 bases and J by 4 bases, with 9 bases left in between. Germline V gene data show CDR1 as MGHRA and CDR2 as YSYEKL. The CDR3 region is CASSQDGGRETQYF. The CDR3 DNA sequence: TGCGCCAGCAGCCAAGATGGAGGGAGAGAGACCCAGTACTTC.

DNA of the CDR3: TGTGCCAGCAGAACTGGGGGCCCTTTAGGTGACACCATATATTTT. Translated: CASRTGGPLGDTIYF. This chain links TRBV6-1 with TRBJ1-3, with a weak D call TRBD1 (6 bases). The V and J ends lost 6 bases and 8 bases respectively, with 20 bases between them. Germline-derived CDR1 and CDR2 are MNHNS and SASEGT. The CDR3 is 15 amino acids.

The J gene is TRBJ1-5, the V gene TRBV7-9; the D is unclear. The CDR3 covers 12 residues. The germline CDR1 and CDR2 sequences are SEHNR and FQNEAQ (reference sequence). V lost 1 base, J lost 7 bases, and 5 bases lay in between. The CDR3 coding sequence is TGTGCCAGCAGCTTAGGTCCGCAGCCCCAGCATTTT. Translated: CASSLGPQPQHF. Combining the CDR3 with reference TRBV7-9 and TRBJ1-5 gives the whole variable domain DTGVSQNPRHKITKRGQNVTFRCDPISEHNRLYWYRQTLGQGPEFLTYFQNEAQLEKSRLLSDRFSAERPKGSFSTLEIQRTEQGDSAMYLCASSLGPQPQHFGDGTRLSIL.

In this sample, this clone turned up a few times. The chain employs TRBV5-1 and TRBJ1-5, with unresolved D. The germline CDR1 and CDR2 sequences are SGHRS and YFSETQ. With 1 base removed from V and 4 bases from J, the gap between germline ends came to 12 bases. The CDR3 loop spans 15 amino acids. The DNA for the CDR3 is TGCGCCAGCAGCTTGACCGGGGTCCAGAATCAGCCCCAGCATTTT. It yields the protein CASSLTGVQNQPQHF.

DNA of the CDR3: TGTGCCAGCAGCTTAGATGCACCCTACGAGCAGTACTTC. Translating it yields CASSLDAPYEQYF. This chain links TRBV11-2 with TRBJ2-7, with D uncertain. Germline V gives CDR1 SGHAT, CDR2 FQNNGV. The V and J ends lost 0 bases and 2 bases respectively, with 5 bases between them. The CDR3 has 13 amino acids.

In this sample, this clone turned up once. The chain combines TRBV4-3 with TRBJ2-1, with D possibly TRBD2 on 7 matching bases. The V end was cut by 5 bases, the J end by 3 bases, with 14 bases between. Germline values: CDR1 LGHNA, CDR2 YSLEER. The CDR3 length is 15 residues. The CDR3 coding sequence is TGCGCCAGCAGCACCGGACTAGGGGGCTACAATGAGCAGTTCTTC. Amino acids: CASSTGLGGYNEQFF.

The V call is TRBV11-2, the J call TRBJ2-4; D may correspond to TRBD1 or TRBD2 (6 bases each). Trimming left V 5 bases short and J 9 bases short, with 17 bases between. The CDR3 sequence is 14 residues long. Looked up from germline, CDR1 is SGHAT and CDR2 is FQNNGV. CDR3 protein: CASSKRGARGIQYF. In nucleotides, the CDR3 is TGTGCCAGCAGCAAGAGGGGGGCGCGGGGCATTCAGTACTTC.

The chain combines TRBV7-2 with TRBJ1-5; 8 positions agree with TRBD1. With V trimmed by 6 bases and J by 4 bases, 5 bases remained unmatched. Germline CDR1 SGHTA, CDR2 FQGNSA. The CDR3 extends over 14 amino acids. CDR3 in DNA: TGTGCCAGCAGTTCCACAGGGGGAAATCAGCCCCAGCATTTT. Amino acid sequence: CASSSTGGNQPQHF.

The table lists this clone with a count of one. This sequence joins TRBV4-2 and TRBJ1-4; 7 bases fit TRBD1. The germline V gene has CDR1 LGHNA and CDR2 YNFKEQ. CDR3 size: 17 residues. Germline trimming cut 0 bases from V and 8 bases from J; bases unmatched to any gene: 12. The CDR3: CASSQEPLGQGGEKLFF. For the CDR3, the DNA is TGTGCCAGCAGCCAAGAGCCCCTAGGGCAGGGGGGCGAAAAACTGTTTTTT.

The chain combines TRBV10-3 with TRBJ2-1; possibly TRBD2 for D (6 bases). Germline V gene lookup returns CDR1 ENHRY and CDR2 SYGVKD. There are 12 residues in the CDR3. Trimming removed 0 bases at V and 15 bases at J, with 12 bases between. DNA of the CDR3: TGTGCCATCAGTGAGTCAGACGGAGGGAGGTTCTTC. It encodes CAISESDGGRFF.

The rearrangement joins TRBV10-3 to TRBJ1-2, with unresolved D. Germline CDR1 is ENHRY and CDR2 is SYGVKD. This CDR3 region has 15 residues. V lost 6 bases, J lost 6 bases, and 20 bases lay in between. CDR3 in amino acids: CAISDRAATGDGYTF. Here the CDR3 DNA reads TGTGCCATCAGCGACCGGGCAGCGACCGGCGATGGCTACACCTTC.

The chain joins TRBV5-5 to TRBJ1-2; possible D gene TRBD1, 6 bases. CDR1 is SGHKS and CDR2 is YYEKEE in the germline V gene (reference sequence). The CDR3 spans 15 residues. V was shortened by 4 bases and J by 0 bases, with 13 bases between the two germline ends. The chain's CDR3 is CASSATGRANYGYTF. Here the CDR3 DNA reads TGTGCCAGCAGCGCCACAGGGAGGGCTAACTATGGCTACACCTTC. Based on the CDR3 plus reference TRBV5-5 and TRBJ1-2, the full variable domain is DAGVTQSPTHLIKTRGQQVTLRCSPISGHKSVSWYQQVLGQGPQFIFQYYEKEERGRGNFPDRFSARQFPNYSSELNVNALLLGDSALYLCASSATGRANYGYTFGSGTRLTVV.

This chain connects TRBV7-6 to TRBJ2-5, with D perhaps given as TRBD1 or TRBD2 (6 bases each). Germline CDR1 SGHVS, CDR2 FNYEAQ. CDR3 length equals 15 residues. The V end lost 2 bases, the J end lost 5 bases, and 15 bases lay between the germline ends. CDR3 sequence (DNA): TGTGCCAGCAGCTTATGGGTGGGGGGCCATGAGACCCAGTACTTC. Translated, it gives CASSLWVGGHETQYF.